Each of the 32 T cell receptor beta chains below was sequenced from the same sample in a study of neoadjuvant anti-PD-1 for oral cavity cancer. Clones were read by immunoSEQ multiplex PCR, and TCRdb kept only the in-frame ones, dropping some. The table lists about 72,000 clones, around 83% of them singletons. The specimen comprised PBMCs, sampled before nivolumab (anti-PD-1) treatment. These receptors came from a person between 40 and 85 years old with oral cavity squamous cell carcinoma.

This clone was observed a few times. V and J are TRBV5-1 and TRBJ2-1; perhaps TRBD2 as D (6 bases). V dropped 3 bases and J dropped 0 bases, with 25 bases sitting between them. The CDR3 covers 20 residues. CDR1 is SGHRS and CDR2 is YFSETQ in the germline V gene. The CDR3, as DNA: TGCGCCAGCAGCTCCAGACTGATCGCCTGGGACTCGAGCTCCTACAATGAGCAGTTCTTC. Residues: CASSSRLIAWDSSSYNEQFF.

The table lists this clone with a count of one. The V and J genes are TRBV30 and TRBJ1-1; TRBD1 is a possible D gene (5 bases). Germline V gives CDR1 GTSNPN, CDR2 SVGIG (reference sequence). Trimming removed 8 bases from V and 10 bases from J, with 23 bases in between. This CDR3 comprises 13 residues. The CDR3 spells CAGDFTRPYGAFF. CDR3 sequence (DNA): TGTGCCGGGGACTTCACCCGGCCCTATGGAGCTTTCTTT. Complete variable domain (other parts from reference TRBV30 and TRBJ1-1): SQTIHQWPATLVQPVGSPLSLECTVEGTSNPNLYWYRQAAGRGLQLLFYSVGIGQISSEVPQNLSASRPQDRQFILSSKKLLLSDSGFYLCAGDFTRPYGAFFGQGTRLTVV.

The V call is TRBV6-5, the J call TRBJ2-7, with D tentatively TRBD1 (5 bases). This CDR3 has 12 amino acids. Germline V CDR1 and CDR2: MNHEY, SVGAGI. V was clipped by 5 bases and J by 4 bases, with 9 bases between them. CDR3 DNA: TGTGCCAGCAGTACAACAGGTTACGAGCAGTACTTC. This codes for CASSTTGYEQYF.

The CDR3 loop is CASSSPGGENIQYF. CDR3 sequence (DNA): TGTGCCAGCAGTTCCCCAGGAGGAGAGAACATTCAGTACTTC. This chain joins TRBV27 and TRBJ2-4; possibly TRBD2 for D (5 bases). The CDR3 consists of 14 residues. Germline lookup yields CDR1 MNHEY and CDR2 SMNVEV (reference sequence). Trimming left V 4 bases short and J 7 bases short, with 14 bases between.

The chain couples TRBV4-2 to TRBJ2-7, with TRBD2 as a possible D gene (5 bases). The CDR3 runs 14 residues. V lost 0 bases, J lost 2 bases, and 8 bases lay in between. CDR1 LGHNA and CDR2 YNFKEQ come from the germline V gene. CDR3 sequence: CASSQDTGTYEQYF. The DNA for the CDR3 is TGTGCCAGCAGCCAAGACACGGGAACCTACGAGCAGTACTTC.

V and J are TRBV5-1 and TRBJ1-2, with a possible D match to TRBD1 (6 bases). V was trimmed by 0 bases and J by 0 bases, leaving 12 bases between them. Germline assignment: CDR1 SGHRS and CDR2 YFSETQ. There are 16 residues in the CDR3. CDR3 nucleotides: TGCGCCAGCAGCTTGGAGGGGGTAGGAGCTAACTATGGCTACACCTTC. This gives the protein CASSLEGVGANYGYTF.

The chain is built from TRBV11-2 and TRBJ1-4; 9 nucleotides align to TRBD1. The germline V gene has CDR1 SGHAT and CDR2 FQNNGV. CDR3 length: 17 amino acids. V was clipped by 5 bases and J by 6 bases; unmatched bases: 13. This CDR3 reads CASSTRNHRGRHEKLFF. DNA of the CDR3: TGTGCCAGCAGCACCCGAAACCACAGGGGGCGCCATGAAAAACTGTTTTTT.

The rearrangement uses TRBV11-3 and TRBJ2-7; 11 bases fit TRBD1. The CDR3 consists of 15 residues. The V gene's germline CDR1 is SGHNT and CDR2 YENEEA. The V and J ends lost 5 bases and 5 bases, in that order; junction bases with no gene match: 8. The CDR3 coding sequence is TGTGCCAGCAGCATCCGGGACAGGGGGGACGACGAGCAGTACTTC. Translated, it gives CASSIRDRGDDEQYF. Full variable domain (rest looked up from reference TRBV11-3 and TRBJ2-7): EAGVVQSPRYKIIEKKQPVAFWCNPISGHNTLYWYLQNLGQGPELLIRYENEEAVDDSQLPKDRFSAERLKGVDSTLKIQPAELGDSAVYLCASSIRDRGDDEQYFGPGTRLTVT.

For the CDR3, the DNA is TGTGCCACCAAAGCGGGGGCCCAAGGGAATGAGCAGTTCTTC. The encoded protein is CATKAGAQGNEQFF. J is TRBJ2-1 and V is TRBV15, with 8 bases aligning to TRBD2. V trimming: 7 bases; J trimming: 7 bases; junction bases outside the gene matches: 9. Germline lookup yields CDR1 LNHNV and CDR2 YYDKDF (reference sequence). The CDR3 length is 14 residues.

The V call is TRBV6-1, the J call TRBJ2-7, with 10 bases identical to TRBD2. The CDR3 totals 16 residues. Germline CDR1 MNHNS, CDR2 SASEGT. V dropped 3 bases and J dropped 0; count of bases not matched to a gene: 5. The CDR3, as DNA: TGTGCCAGCAGTGAGCCTAGCGGGGGCTACTCCTACGAGCAGTACTTC. This gives the protein CASSEPSGGYSYEQYF.

V is TRBV15 and J is TRBJ2-1; D remains ambiguous. The CDR3 length is 13 residues. Deletions cut 6 bases from V and 0 bases from J, with 6 bases between. Germline V gene sequence: CDR1 LNHNV, CDR2 YYDKDF (reference sequence). The CDR3 sequence: CATRWDSYNEQFF. The DNA of the CDR3 is TGTGCCACCAGATGGGACTCCTACAATGAGCAGTTCTTC.

The chain carries TRBV2 and TRBJ1-5; TRBD1 might be the D (6 bases). The CDR3 runs to 16 residues. Germline assignment: CDR1 SNHLY and CDR2 FYNNEI. V lost 2 bases and J 4 bases, leaving 15 bases between the germline ends. The CDR3 DNA reads as TGTGCCAGCAGTGAACTGTGGGGGGCGGGAAATCAGCCCCAGCATTTT. This encodes CASSELWGAGNQPQHF.

V gene TRBV25-1 combines with J gene TRBJ2-2; tentatively, D is TRBD1 or TRBD2 (6 bases each). V was shortened by 4 bases and J by 3 bases, with 12 bases between the two germline ends. Germline V gene lookup returns CDR1 MGHDK and CDR2 SYGVNS. This CDR3 region has 15 residues. The CDR3 bases are TGTGCCAGCAGTGGCCGCGGGACACACACCGGGGAGCTGTTTTTT. This gives the protein CASSGRGTHTGELFF.

CDR3 sequence (DNA): TGTGCCAGCAGCATGGGAGTCCGTGATAACTATGGCTACACCTTC. It translates to CASSMGVRDNYGYTF. This chain joins TRBV5-5 and TRBJ1-2; unclear D gene. The germline V gene encodes CDR1 SGHKS and CDR2 YYEKEE (reference sequence). Trimming left V 4 bases short and J 1 base short, with 14 bases between. This CDR3 comprises 15 residues.

The table lists this clone with a count of one. The chain recombines TRBV6-1 with TRBJ2-3; the match to TRBD2 covers 14 bases. The CDR3 loop spans 15 amino acids. The trim removed 7 bases at V and 10 bases at J, leaving 10 bases unmatched. The germline V gene has CDR1 MNHNS and CDR2 SASEGT. Written as DNA, the CDR3 is TGTGCCAGCATGTTTCGACTAGCGGGAGGGCAGGCGCAGTATTTT. Amino acids: CASMFRLAGGQAQYF.

This chain connects TRBV2 to TRBJ1-2, with D possibly TRBD1 on 6 matching bases. The CDR3 runs 16 residues. CDR1 is SNHLY, CDR2 FYNNEI, per germline. V was pared by 8 bases and J by 4 bases, with 23 bases between. In nucleotides, the CDR3 is TGTGCCAGCGGGCCGGGGTTTTCCCAGGGGATCTATGGCTACACCTTC. Translating it yields CASGPGFSQGIYGYTF.

The V and J genes are TRBV12-1 and TRBJ1-5. TRBV12-1 is marked as a pseudogene. The CDR3 contains 12 residues. CDR3 DNA: TGTGCCAGCAGCTGGGAGAATCAGCCCCAGCATTTT. Amino acid sequence: CASSWENQPQHF.

The chain uses TRBV9 and TRBJ2-1, with 7 bases matching TRBD1. CDR1 and CDR2 (germline): SGDLS, YYNGEE. The CDR3 loop spans 15 amino acids. J was trimmed by 4 bases and V by 0 bases; bases with no gene match: 4. In DNA, the CDR3 is TGTGCCAGCAGCGTAGATGGGACAGATTACAATGAGCAGTTCTTC. Its translation: CASSVDGTDYNEQFF.

V gene TRBV7-9 combines with J gene TRBJ1-3; TRBD1 agrees at 8 bases. In germline, CDR1 is SEHNR, CDR2 FQNEAQ (reference sequence). The junction had 6 bases not matched to a gene; V was cut back by 5 bases and J by 0 bases. The CDR3 has 16 amino acids. CDR3 amino acids: CASSPWDRRSGNTIYF. The CDR3 bases are TGTGCCAGCAGCCCCTGGGACAGGCGCTCTGGAAACACCATATATTTT.

The chain combines TRBV18 with TRBJ1-4; tentative D call: TRBD1 (5 bases). With 3 bases removed from V and 8 bases from J, the gap between germline ends came to 10 bases. The CDR3 contains 13 residues. From germline, CDR1 is KGHSH and CDR2 LQKENI. The CDR3 DNA reads TGTGCCAGCTCACCTACCGGGACCGAAAAACTGTTTTTT. It encodes CASSPTGTEKLFF. Full variable domain (missing parts from reference TRBV18 and TRBJ1-4): NAGVMQNPRHLVRRRGQEARLRCSPMKGHSHVYWYRQLPEEGLKFMVYLQKENIIDESGMPKERFSAEFPKEGPSILRIQQVVRGDSAAYFCASSPTGTEKLFFGSGTQLSVL.

The chain uses TRBV15 and TRBJ2-2; D gene unclear. CDR1 and CDR2 (germline): LNHNV, YYDKDF (reference sequence). This CDR3 spans 15 amino acids. The ends were cut back, 5 bases at V and 5 bases at J, with 15 bases in the middle. The CDR3 region has the DNA TGTGCCACCAGCTTAGTCCTTGAGCCGACCGGGGAGCTGTTTTTT. This sequence encodes CATSLVLEPTGELFF.

The chain links TRBV19 to TRBJ1-2, with D possibly being TRBD1 (6 bases). Germline assignment: CDR1 LNHDA and CDR2 SQIVND (reference sequence). The CDR3 sequence is 16 residues long. Deletions cut 5 bases from V and 0 bases from J, with 16 bases between. This CDR3 is CASSHGGQQANYGYTF. The CDR3 DNA reads as TGTGCCAGTAGTCACGGGGGGCAACAAGCTAACTATGGCTACACCTTC.

The chain recombines TRBV30 with TRBJ2-1, with unresolved D. Trimming left V 1 base short and J 5 bases short, with 18 bases between. CDR1 GTSNPN and CDR2 SVGIG come from the germline V gene (reference sequence). CDR3 length: 16 residues. The chain's CDR3 is CAWSAKGRIHHNEQFF. CDR3 bases: TGTGCCTGGAGTGCCAAGGGTAGAATACACCACAATGAGCAGTTCTTC.

The gene calls are TRBV7-9 and TRBJ1-3; TRBD1 matches at 10 bases. The length of the CDR3 is 14 residues. Germline assignment: CDR1 SEHNR and CDR2 FQNEAQ (reference sequence). Trimming cost V 5 bases and J 6 bases; bases outside gene matches: 4. CDR3 amino acids: CASSLGQGENTIYF. DNA for the CDR3: TGTGCCAGCAGCCTTGGACAGGGGGAAAACACCATATATTTT.

This clone appeared a single time. The chain uses TRBV6-1 and TRBJ1-2; D is uncertain. There are 13 residues in the CDR3. With 2 bases removed from V and 2 bases from J, the gap between germline ends came to 6 bases. Germline V gives CDR1 MNHNS, CDR2 SASEGT. As DNA, the CDR3 is TGTGCCAGCAGTGAACTCCGAAACTATGGCTACACCTTC. Protein: CASSELRNYGYTF.

Worth noting for this clone: This CDR3 is also generated by other DNA sequences in the sample. This chain joins TRBV7-2 and TRBJ1-2, with 9 bases matching TRBD1. Losses at the gene ends were 1 base for V and 1 base for J; bases not matched to a gene: 4. This CDR3 contains 16 residues. CDR1 is SGHTA and CDR2 is FQGNSA in the germline V gene. CDR3 in amino acids: CASSLVGQGFNYGYTF. In DNA, the CDR3 is TGTGCCAGCAGCTTAGTGGGACAGGGATTTAACTATGGCTACACCTTC.

The V gene is TRBV28, the J gene TRBJ2-2; no definite D call. Germline V gene lookup returns CDR1 MDHEN and CDR2 SYDVKM. V was shortened by 4 bases and J by 1 base, with 7 bases between the two germline ends. This CDR3 has 14 residues. In DNA form, the CDR3 reads TGTGCCAGCAGTTCCGCTAAGAACACCGGGGAGCTGTTTTTT. This sequence encodes CASSSAKNTGELFF.

This chain connects TRBV27 to TRBJ1-2; tentative D call: TRBD1 (6 bases). From germline, CDR1 is MNHEY and CDR2 SMNVEV (reference sequence). CDR3 size: 15 residues. The V end lost 3 bases, the J end lost 5 bases, and 16 bases lay between the germline ends. The CDR3 spells CASSFLGGPGYGYTF. In nucleotides, the CDR3 is TGTGCCAGCAGTTTTCTGGGGGGGCCCGGGTATGGCTACACCTTC.

The chain carries TRBV19 and TRBJ2-6; no reliable D call. Germline assignment: CDR1 LNHDA and CDR2 SQIVND (reference sequence). The CDR3 is made up of 16 amino acids. V was clipped by 3 bases and J by 2 bases, with 11 bases between them. DNA for the CDR3: TGTGCCAGTAGTATCGGAATTTCCGCTGGGGCCAACGTCCTGACTTTC. Protein product: CASSIGISAGANVLTF.

The V gene is TRBV6-5, the J gene TRBJ2-2; D remains unclear. Germline V gives CDR1 MNHEY, CDR2 SVGAGI. This CDR3 comprises 14 residues. The ends were cut back, 6 bases at V and 3 bases at J, with 11 bases in the middle. CDR3 in amino acids: CASRIDRYTGELFF. CDR3 DNA sequence: TGTGCCAGCAGAATCGACCGATACACCGGGGAGCTGTTTTTT.

The chain joins TRBV5-6 to TRBJ1-1; D is unresolved. This CDR3 contains 13 residues. Trimming pared 1 base from V and 0 bases from J, leaving 4 bases between. Germline V gene data show CDR1 as SGHDT and CDR2 as YYEEEE. Written as DNA, the CDR3 is TGTGCCAGCAGCTTGAACATGAACACTGAAGCTTTCTTT. The encoded protein is CASSLNMNTEAFF.

The rearrangement joins TRBV28 to TRBJ1-5, with 7 bases fitting TRBD1. Trimming cost V 5 bases and J 9 bases; bases outside gene matches: 19. Germline values: CDR1 MDHEN, CDR2 SYDVKM. The CDR3 has 17 residues. CDR3 residues: CASSPRQGRPAIRPQHF. CDR3 bases: TGTGCCAGCAGTCCCAGACAGGGTAGGCCTGCGATTCGGCCCCAGCATTTT.